This paragraph reports one T cell receptor beta chain. Its antigen remains unidentified. The PCR used 60 Vbeta and 13 Jbeta primers. Measured with immunoSEQ multiplex PCR; TCRdb has only the in-frame clones, and not every one. The sample yields 100,000 to 150,000 clones, about 84% seen once. The CDR3 runs 14 residues. Germline assignment: CDR1 SGHNT and CDR2 YYREEE (reference sequence). V gave up 2 bases and J gave up 6 bases, with 11 bases separating them. The sample comes from a study of cytomegalovirus exposure and HLA in healthy donors. Regarding the study as a whole: Diagnosis of cytomegalovirus status made by the classifier reportedly showed high specificity and sensitivity. No immune exposure information besides CMV serostatus was available. When the data were analyzed later, several of the most significant clusters appeared to be linked to common viral pathogens.

V is TRBV5-4 and J is TRBJ2-2; D is unclear. The sequencing sample was made of PBMCs. The receptor's source is a middle-aged man in good health and CMV-seronegative. CDR3 residues: CASSFISGAGELFF. The CDR3 DNA sequence: TGTGCCAGCAGCTTCATTTCAGGCGCCGGGGAGCTGTTTTTT.